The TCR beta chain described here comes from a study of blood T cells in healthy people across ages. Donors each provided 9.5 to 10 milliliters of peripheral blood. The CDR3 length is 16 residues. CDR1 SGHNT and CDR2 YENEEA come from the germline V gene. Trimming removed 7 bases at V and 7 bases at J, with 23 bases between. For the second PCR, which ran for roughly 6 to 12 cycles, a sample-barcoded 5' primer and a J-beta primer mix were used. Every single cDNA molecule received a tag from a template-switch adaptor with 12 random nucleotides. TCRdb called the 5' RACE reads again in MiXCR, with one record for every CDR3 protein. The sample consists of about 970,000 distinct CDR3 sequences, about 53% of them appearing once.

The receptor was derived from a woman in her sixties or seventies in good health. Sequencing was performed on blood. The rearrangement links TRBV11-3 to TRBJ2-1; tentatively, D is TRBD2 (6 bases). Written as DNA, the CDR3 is TGTGCCAGCAACCACTGGCGGGATTCGGGCGCTAATGAGCAGTTCTTC. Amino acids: CASNHWRDSGANEQFF.